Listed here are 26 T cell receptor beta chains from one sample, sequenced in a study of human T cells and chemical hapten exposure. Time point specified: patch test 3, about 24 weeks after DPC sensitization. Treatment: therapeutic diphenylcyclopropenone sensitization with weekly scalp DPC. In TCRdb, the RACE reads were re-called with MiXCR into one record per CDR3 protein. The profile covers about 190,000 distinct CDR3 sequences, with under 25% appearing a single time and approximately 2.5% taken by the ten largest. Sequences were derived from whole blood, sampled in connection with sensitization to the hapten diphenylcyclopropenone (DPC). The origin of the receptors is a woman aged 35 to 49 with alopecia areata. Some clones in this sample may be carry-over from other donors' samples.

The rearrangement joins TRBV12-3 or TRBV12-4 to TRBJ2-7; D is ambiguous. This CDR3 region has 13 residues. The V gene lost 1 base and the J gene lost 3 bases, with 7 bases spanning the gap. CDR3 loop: CASSLGALYEQYF. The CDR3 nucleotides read TGTGCCAGCAGTTTAGGGGCCCTCTACGAGCAGTACTTC.

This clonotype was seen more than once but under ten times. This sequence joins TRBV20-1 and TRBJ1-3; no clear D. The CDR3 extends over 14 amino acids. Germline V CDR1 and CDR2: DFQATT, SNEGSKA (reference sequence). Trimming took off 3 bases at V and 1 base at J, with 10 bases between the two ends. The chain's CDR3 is CSASQTRSGNTIYF. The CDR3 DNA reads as TGCAGTGCTAGCCAAACACGATCTGGAAACACCATATATTTT.

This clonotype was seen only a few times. The CDR3 loop reads CASSRTSSYNEQFF. CDR3 nucleotide sequence: TGTGCCAGCAGCCGGACTAGCTCCTACAATGAGCAGTTCTTC. The V call is TRBV11-2, the J call TRBJ2-1, with 7 bases aligning to TRBD2. The CDR3 is made up of 14 amino acids. The ends lost 5 bases at V and 0 bases at J; junction bases unmatched: 1. Germline V CDR1 and CDR2: SGHAT, FQNNGV.

The CDR3, as DNA: TGTGCCAGCAGCCCCCGCCCCACTAGCGGGAGAGGCGGTGAGCAGTTCTTC. Amino acid sequence: CASSPRPTSGRGGEQFF. The chain links TRBV7-2 to TRBJ2-1, with 11 positions matching TRBD2. The CDR3 is 17 amino acids. Germline V gene lookup returns CDR1 SGHTA and CDR2 FQGNSA. Trimming removed 5 bases from V and 9 bases from J; junction bases left unmatched: 15.

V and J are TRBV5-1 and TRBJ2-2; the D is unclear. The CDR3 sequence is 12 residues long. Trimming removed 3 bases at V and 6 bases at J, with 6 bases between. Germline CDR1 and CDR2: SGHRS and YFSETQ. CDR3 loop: CASSSEAGELFF. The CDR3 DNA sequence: TGCGCCAGCAGCTCCGAGGCCGGGGAGCTGTTTTTT.

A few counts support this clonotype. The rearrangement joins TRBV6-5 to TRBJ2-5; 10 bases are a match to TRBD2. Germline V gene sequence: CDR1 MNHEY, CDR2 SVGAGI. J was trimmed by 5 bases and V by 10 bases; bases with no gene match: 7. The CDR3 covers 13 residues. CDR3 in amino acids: CATRLAGMETQYF. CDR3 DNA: TGTGCCACCAGACTAGCGGGTATGGAGACCCAGTACTTC.

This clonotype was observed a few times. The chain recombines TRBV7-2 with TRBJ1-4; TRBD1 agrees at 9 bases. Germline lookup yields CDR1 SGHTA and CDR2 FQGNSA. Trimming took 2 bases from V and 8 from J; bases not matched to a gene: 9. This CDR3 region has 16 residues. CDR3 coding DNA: TGTGCCAGCAGCTTACTGGGACAGGGAAGAGAAGAAAAACTGTTTTTT. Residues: CASSLLGQGREEKLFF.

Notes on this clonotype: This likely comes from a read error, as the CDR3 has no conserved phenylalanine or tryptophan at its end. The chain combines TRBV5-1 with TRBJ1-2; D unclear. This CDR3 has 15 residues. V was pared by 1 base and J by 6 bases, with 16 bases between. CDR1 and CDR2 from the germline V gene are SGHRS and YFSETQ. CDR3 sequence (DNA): TGCGCCAGCAGCTTGAGTGAGGGAAGGCAGAATGGCTACACCTAC. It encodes CASSLSEGRQNGYTY.

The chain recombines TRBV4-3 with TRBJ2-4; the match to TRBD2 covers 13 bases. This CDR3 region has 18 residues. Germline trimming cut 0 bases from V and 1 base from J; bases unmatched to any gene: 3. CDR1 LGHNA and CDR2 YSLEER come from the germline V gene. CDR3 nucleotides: TGCGCCAGCAGCCAAGAATTGACTAGCGGGAGGGCCAAAAACATTCAGTACTTC. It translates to CASSQELTSGRAKNIQYF.

The CDR3 nucleotides are TGCAGTGCTAGAGGCCCATTCCAATACAATGAGCAGTTCTTC. It specifies CSARGPFQYNEQFF. The chain employs TRBV20-1 and TRBJ2-1; no definite D call. This CDR3 is 14 amino acids long. Trimming cost V 1 base and J 4 bases, with 11 bases left between them. The germline V gene has CDR1 DFQATT and CDR2 SNEGSKA (reference sequence).

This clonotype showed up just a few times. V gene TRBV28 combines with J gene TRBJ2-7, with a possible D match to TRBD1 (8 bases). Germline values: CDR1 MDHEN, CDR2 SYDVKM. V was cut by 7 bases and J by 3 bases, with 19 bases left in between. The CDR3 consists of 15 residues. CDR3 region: CASTTPTGGVYEQYF. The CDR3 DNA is TGTGCCAGCACCACCCCTACAGGGGGGGTCTACGAGCAGTACTTC. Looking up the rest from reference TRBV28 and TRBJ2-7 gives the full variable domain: DVKVTQSSRYLVKRTGEKVFLECVQDMDHENMFWYRQDPGLGLRLIYFSYDVKMKEKGDIPEGYSVSREKKERFSLILESASTNQTSMYLCASTTPTGGVYEQYFGPGTRLTVT.

CDR3 sequence (DNA): TGCAGTGCTAGGTGGGCGGGGATTGAGCAGTTCTTC. Translation gives CSARWAGIEQFF. V usage is TRBV20-1 and J usage is TRBJ2-1; possible D gene TRBD2, 6 bases. The germline CDR1 and CDR2 sequences are DFQATT and SNEGSKA (reference sequence). The length of the CDR3 is 12 residues. Trimming cost V 3 bases and J 9 bases, with 12 bases left between them.

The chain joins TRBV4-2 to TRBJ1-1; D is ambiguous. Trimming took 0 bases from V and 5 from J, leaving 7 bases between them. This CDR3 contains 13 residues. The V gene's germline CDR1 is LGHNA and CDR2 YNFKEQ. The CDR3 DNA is TGTGCCAGCAGCCAAGAATGGAGGACTGAAGCTTTCTTT. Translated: CASSQEWRTEAFF.

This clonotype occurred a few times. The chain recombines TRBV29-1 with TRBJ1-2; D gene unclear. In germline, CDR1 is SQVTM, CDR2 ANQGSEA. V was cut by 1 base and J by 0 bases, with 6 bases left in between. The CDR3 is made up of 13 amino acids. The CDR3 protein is CSVEVGSNYGYTF. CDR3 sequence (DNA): TGCAGCGTTGAAGTAGGGTCTAACTATGGCTACACCTTC.

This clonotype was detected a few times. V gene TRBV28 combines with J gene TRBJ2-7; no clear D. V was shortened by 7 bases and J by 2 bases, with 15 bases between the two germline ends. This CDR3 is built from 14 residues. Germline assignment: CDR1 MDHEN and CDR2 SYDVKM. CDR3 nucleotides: TGTGCCAGCACCCCCCCCGGGCGGACCTACGAGCAGTACTTC. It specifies CASTPPGRTYEQYF. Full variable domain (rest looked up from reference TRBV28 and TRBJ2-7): DVKVTQSSRYLVKRTGEKVFLECVQDMDHENMFWYRQDPGLGLRLIYFSYDVKMKEKGDIPEGYSVSREKKERFSLILESASTNQTSMYLCASTPPGRTYEQYFGPGTRLTVT.

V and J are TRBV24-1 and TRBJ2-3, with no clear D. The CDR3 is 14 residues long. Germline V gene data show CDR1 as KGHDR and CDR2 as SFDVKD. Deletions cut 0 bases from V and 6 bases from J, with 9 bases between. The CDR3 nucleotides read TGTGCCACCAGTGATTTGGGTGGGATCGATACGCAGTATTTT. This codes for CATSDLGGIDTQYF.

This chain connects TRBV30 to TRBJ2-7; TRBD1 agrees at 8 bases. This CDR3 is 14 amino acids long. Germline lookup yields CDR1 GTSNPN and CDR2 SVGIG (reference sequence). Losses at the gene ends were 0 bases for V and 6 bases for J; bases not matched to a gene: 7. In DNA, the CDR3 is TGTGCCTGGAGTGTAGGGACAGGATTATCCGAGCAGTACTTC. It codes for CAWSVGTGLSEQYF.

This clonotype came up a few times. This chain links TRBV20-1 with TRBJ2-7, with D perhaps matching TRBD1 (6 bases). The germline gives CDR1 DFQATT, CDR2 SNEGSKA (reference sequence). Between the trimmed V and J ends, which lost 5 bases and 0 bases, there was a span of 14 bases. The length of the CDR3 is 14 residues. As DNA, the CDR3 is TGCAGTGCTGCTGACCCGGGACACTCCTACGAGCAGTACTTC. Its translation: CSAADPGHSYEQYF.

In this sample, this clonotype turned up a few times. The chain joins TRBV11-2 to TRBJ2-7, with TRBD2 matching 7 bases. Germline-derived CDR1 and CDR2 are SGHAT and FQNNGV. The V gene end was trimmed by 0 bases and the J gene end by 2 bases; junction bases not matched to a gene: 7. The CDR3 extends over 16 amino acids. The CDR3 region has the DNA TGTGCCAGCAGCTTAGAAGGTAGCGGGCGAGCCTACGAGCAGTACTTC. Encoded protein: CASSLEGSGRAYEQYF.

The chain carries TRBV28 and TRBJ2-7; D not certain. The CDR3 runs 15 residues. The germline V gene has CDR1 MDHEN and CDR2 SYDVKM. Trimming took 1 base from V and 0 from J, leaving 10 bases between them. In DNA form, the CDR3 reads TGTGCCAGCAGTTTATCGGTAGGACGCTCCTACGAGCAGTACTTC. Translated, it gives CASSLSVGRSYEQYF.

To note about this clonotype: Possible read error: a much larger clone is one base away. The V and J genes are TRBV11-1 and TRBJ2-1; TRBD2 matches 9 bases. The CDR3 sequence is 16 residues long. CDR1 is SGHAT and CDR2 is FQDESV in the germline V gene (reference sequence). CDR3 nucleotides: TGTGCCAGCAGCTTCGTAGCGGGAGTGATGGGCAATGAGCCGTTCTTC. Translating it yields CASSFVAGVMGNEPFF.

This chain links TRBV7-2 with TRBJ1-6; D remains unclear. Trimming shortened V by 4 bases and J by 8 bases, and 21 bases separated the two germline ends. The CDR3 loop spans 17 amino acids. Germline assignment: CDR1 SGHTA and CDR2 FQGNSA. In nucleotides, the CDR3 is TGTGCCAGCAGCTGGATCGGCAGTCGTAGGTGGGATTCACCCCTCCACTTT. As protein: CASSWIGSRRWDSPLHF.

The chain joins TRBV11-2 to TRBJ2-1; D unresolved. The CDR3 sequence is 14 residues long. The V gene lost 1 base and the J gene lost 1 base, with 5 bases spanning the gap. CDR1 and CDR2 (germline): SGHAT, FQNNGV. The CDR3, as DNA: TGTGCCAGCAGCTTAGGGAATTCCTACAATGAGCAGTTCTTC. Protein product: CASSLGNSYNEQFF.

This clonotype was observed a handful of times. The CDR3 region is CASSLPTGPPYEQYF. The CDR3, as DNA: TGTGCCAGCAGTTTACCGACAGGGCCCCCCTACGAGCAGTACTTC. The chain employs TRBV28 and TRBJ2-7; 7 bases line up with TRBD1. CDR1 and CDR2 (germline): MDHEN, SYDVKM. The CDR3 consists of 15 residues. V was clipped by 2 bases and J by 2 bases; unmatched bases: 6.

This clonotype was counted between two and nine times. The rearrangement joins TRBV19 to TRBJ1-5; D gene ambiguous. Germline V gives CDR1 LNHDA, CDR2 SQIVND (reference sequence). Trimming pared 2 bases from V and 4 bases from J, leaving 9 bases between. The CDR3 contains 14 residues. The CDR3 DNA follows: TGTGCCAGTAGTATAAAGACGGTGAATCAGCCCCAGCATTTT. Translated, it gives CASSIKTVNQPQHF.

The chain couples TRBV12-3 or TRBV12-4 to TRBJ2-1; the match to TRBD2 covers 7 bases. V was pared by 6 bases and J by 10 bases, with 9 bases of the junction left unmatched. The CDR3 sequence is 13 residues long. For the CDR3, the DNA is TGTGCCAGCAGCCCAGGACTAGGCGTCGAGCAGTTCTTC. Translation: CASSPGLGVEQFF.